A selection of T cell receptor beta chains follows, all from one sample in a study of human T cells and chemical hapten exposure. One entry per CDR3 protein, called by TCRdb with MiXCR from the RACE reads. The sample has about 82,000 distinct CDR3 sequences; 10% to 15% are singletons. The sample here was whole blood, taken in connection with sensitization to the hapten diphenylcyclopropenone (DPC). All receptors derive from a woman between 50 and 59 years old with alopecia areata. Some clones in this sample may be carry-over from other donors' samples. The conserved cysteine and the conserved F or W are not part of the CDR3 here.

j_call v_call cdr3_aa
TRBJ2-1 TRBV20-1 SADSSGRASNEQF
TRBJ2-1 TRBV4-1 ASSISWAGGSYNEQF
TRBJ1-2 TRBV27 ASSLKFDGYGYT
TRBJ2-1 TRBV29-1 SVASLAGNNEQF
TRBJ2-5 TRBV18 ASSPNFQETQY
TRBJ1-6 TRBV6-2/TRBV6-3 ASSYGYRAAYNSPLH
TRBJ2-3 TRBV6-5 ASTLTGAATDTQY
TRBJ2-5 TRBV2 ASTISGVKTQY
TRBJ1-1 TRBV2 ASSKPGGTEAF
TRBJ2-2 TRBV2 ASRPGQGTGGTGELF
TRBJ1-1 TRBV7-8 ASHQGGTEAF
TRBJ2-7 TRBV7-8 ASSLGSGTSYEQY
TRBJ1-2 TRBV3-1 ASSHTRSGYT
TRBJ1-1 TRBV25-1 ASSATIGENTEAF
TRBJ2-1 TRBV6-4 ASNQTH
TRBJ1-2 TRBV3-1 ASSRNRASYGYT
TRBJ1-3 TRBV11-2 ASSAQGVNSGNTIY
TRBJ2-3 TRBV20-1 SALPAITGVDTQY
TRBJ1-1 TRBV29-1 SVAHQGDTEAF
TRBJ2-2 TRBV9 ASSVAWGTGELF
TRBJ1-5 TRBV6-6 ASSAGPLGQPQH
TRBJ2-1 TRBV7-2 ASSVRGTSVYNEQF
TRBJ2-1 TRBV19 ASSPSGASYNEQF
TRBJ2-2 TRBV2 ASSVEDTGNTGELF
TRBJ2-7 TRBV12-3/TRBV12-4 ASSLTGTYEQY
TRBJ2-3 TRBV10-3 AISGGPYGDTQY
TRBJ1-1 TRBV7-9 ASTASSFEAF
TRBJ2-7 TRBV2 ASSLLRDSRREQY
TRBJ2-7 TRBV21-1 ASSFSP
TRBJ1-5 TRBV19 ASSMGEWGISNQPQH
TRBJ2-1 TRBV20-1 SARDGGRAYNEQF
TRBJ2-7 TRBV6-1 ASSDRRVSGGEQY
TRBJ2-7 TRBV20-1 SANSGSTLYEQY
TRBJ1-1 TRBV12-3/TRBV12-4 ASSLILGTGRRFATEAF
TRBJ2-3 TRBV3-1 ASSQGGLDTQY
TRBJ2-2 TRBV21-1 ASSKDDSSVTGELF
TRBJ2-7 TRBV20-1 SARDPVSYEQY
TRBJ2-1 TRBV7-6 ASSHRTGTDEQF
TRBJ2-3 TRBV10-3 AIRGFTDTQY
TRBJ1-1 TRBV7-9 ASSPYTNTEAF
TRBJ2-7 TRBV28 ASNSGGTYEQY
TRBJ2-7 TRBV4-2 ASSQGTVWDFNYEQY
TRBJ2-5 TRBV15 ATSRGAYETQY
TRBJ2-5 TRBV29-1 SVEDRHGGTQY
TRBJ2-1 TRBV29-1 SGRDTNNEQF
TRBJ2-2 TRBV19 ASRDSRSLGELC
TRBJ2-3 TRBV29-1 SATLGDTQY
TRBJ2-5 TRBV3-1 ASRDRGLKY
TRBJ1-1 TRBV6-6 ASTRLMNTEAF
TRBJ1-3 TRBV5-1 ASSPRTGGGFGNTIY
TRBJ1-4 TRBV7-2 ASRFTGHSTNEKLF